Included here is one T cell receptor beta chain sequence, with context. The antigen is unknown. This specimen comes from a study of radiotherapy plus CTLA-4 blockade in lung cancer. General study findings and limits: Tumor-derived TCR clones expanded in blood after radiotherapy plus ipilimumab. The best predictor of response was reported to be early blood T cell clone dynamics, with interferon-beta.

The assay was immunoSEQ multiplex PCR, and TCRdb's table has in-frame clones only and misses some. The sample contains 35,000 to 50,000 clones, 73% of which appear only once. Those patients who had chemo-refractory metastatic non-small-cell lung cancer were given focal radiation along with CTLA-4 blockade through ipilimumab. CDR1 is WNHNN and CDR2 is SYGVQD in the germline V gene (reference sequence). Between the trimmed V and J ends, which lost 0 bases and 6 bases, there was a span of 13 bases. The CDR3 spans 15 residues. The V gene is TRBV10-1, the J gene TRBJ2-3, with D unresolved. Specimen: peripheral blood, collected from a patient treated with radiotherapy plus ipilimumab. This sequence originates from a human donor with non-small cell lung cancer who had a complete response to radiotherapy plus ipilimumab. CDR3 nucleotide sequence: TGCGCCAGCAGTGAGTCGATTGCCGGGTCGGATACGCAGTATTTT. Amino acid sequence: CASSESIAGSDTQYF.